Shown below are 11 T cell receptor beta chains from a single sample sequenced in a study of OX40 agonist ivuxolimab in advanced cancers. Libraries were prepared by immunoSEQ multiplex PCR; TCRdb keeps only in-frame clonotypes and omits some of them. The sample includes 55,000 to 70,000 clones, more than 70% seen only once; the top ten take more than 2.5%. The material sequenced was CD4+ or CD8+ T cells sorted from blood, taken in a trial of the OX40 agonist ivuxolimab. All receptors come from an adult with an advanced solid tumor such as melanoma, head and neck, liver or kidney cancer.

This clone was counted a few times. The chain joins TRBV7-8 to TRBJ1-4, with D perhaps matching TRBD1 (6 bases). The CDR3 runs 15 residues. CDR1 is SGHVS and CDR2 is FQNEAQ in the germline V gene. V was shortened by 5 bases and J by 2 bases, with 12 bases between the two germline ends. CDR3 nucleotides: TGTGCCAGCAGCCCCTACAGGGTGACTAATGAAAAACTGTTTTTT. Translation gives CASSPYRVTNEKLFF.

The genes are TRBV11-3 and TRBJ1-1; D is perhaps TRBD1 (5 bases). V lost 1 base and J lost 2, with 14 bases in between. Looked up from germline, CDR1 is SGHNT and CDR2 is YENEEA. This CDR3 comprises 16 residues. The CDR3 DNA is TGTGCCAGCAGCTTAGGAAGACGGGGGGTAAACACTGAAGCTTTCTTT. Its translation is CASSLGRRGVNTEAFF.

The chain has TRBV6-1 and TRBJ2-7; D is possibly TRBD2 (7 bases). Trimming stripped 3 bases from V and 1 base from J, with 13 bases between. The germline gives CDR1 MNHNS, CDR2 SASEGT. CDR3 length equals 15 residues. CDR3 sequence (DNA): TGTGCCAGCAGTGACGGGGGGCAGTCTTCCTACGAGCAGTACTTC. Translated: CASSDGGQSSYEQYF.

This clone has at least ten counts. The chain links TRBV19 to TRBJ1-5, with 9 nucleotides matching TRBD1. CDR1 is LNHDA and CDR2 is SQIVND in the germline V gene (reference sequence). V was clipped by 5 bases and J by 10 bases; unmatched bases: 24. The length of the CDR3 is 19 residues. CDR3 DNA: TGTGCCAGTAGTCTCGAAACGATCTCCGGGACAGGGCGCCTGGGTCCCCAGCATTTT. This encodes CASSLETISGTGRLGPQHF.

The chain combines TRBV2 with TRBJ2-5, with D possibly being TRBD2 (5 bases). Germline V lookup: CDR1 SNHLY, CDR2 FYNNEI. V was pared by 3 bases and J by 6 bases, with 11 bases between. CDR3 length equals 13 residues. CDR3 region: CASSETGLKTQYF. As DNA, the CDR3 is TGTGCCAGCAGTGAGACGGGGTTGAAGACCCAGTACTTC.

The rearrangement joins TRBV7-9 to TRBJ2-1, with D tentatively TRBD1 (6 bases). CDR1 and CDR2 (germline): SEHNR, FQNEAQ (reference sequence). With 4 bases removed from V and 8 bases from J, the gap between germline ends came to 24 bases. The CDR3 has 17 amino acids. The CDR3 loop reads CASSSPPGGRAGYEQFF. The CDR3 DNA reads TGTGCCAGCAGCTCCCCACCTGGGGGCAGGGCCGGGTATGAGCAGTTCTTC.

This chain uses TRBV29-1 with TRBJ2-5; tentatively, D is TRBD2 (7 bases). The V gene lost 7 bases and the J gene lost 9 bases, with 24 bases spanning the gap. The CDR3 totals 14 residues. Germline V CDR1 and CDR2: SQVTM, ANQGSEA. CDR3 nucleotide sequence: TGCAGCGCCAGAGCGGGACATCCCGTTACACCCCAGTACTTC. Protein sequence: CSARAGHPVTPQYF. The full variable domain, rest sourced from reference TRBV29-1 and TRBJ2-5, is SAVISQKPSRDICQRGTSLTIQCQVDSQVTMMFWYRQQPGQSLTLIATANQGSEATYESGFVIDKFPISRPNLTFSTLTVSNMSPEDSSIYLCSARAGHPVTPQYFGPGTRLLVL.

The chain joins TRBV27 to TRBJ1-6; TRBD1 aligns across 9 bases. The V gene end was trimmed by 0 bases and the J gene end by 7 bases; junction bases not matched to a gene: 7. Germline V gives CDR1 MNHEY, CDR2 SMNVEV (reference sequence). This CDR3 spans 17 amino acids. The CDR3 nucleotides are TGTGCCAGCAGTTTATCGACAGGGGGTGATAGGAATTCACCCCTCCACTTT. It yields the protein CASSLSTGGDRNSPLHF.

This rearrangement joins TRBV27 to TRBJ1-2, with D unresolved. With 4 bases removed from V and 8 bases from J, the gap between germline ends came to 11 bases. The CDR3 spans 12 residues. Per the germline V gene, CDR1 is MNHEY and CDR2 is SMNVEV (reference sequence). The DNA of the CDR3 is TGTGCCAGCAGTTCTCTAGGGTACGGCTACACCTTC. It codes for CASSSLGYGYTF.

This chain joins TRBV7-9 and TRBJ2-1; no clear D. Germline V lookup: CDR1 SEHNR, CDR2 FQNEAQ (reference sequence). V lost 4 bases and J 0 bases, leaving 10 bases between the germline ends. CDR3 length equals 15 residues. The CDR3 nucleotides read TGTGCCAGCAGCTCCCTCTTCAGCTCCTACAATGAGCAGTTCTTC. Protein: CASSSLFSSYNEQFF.

Only one count was recorded for this clone. This rearrangement joins TRBV7-2 to TRBJ2-5, with 11 bases aligning to TRBD2. The CDR3 runs to 18 residues. Germline-derived CDR1 and CDR2 are SGHTA and FQGNSA. V shed 1 base, J shed 5 bases, and the junction held 12 bases outside the gene matches. The CDR3 DNA reads as TGTGCCAGCAGCTTAGAGTTTTCTAGCGGGGGGAAGTCGGAGACCCAGTACTTC. Protein: CASSLEFSSGGKSETQYF. The variable domain in full, with the rest retrieved from reference TRBV7-2 and TRBJ2-5, is GAGVSQSPSNKVTEKGKDVELRCDPISGHTALYWYRQSLGQGLEFLIYFQGNSAPDKSGLPSDRFSAERTGGSVSTLTIQRTQQEDSAVYLCASSLEFSSGGKSETQYFGPGTRLLVL.